The following is a TCR beta chain sequence with its context. The antigen remains undetermined. The data belong to a study of cytomegalovirus exposure and HLA in healthy donors. In the study overall: The approximately 130 validation repertoires matched the 666 first-cohort repertoires in platform, a later analysis reported. General study findings and limits: TCR sequences were mostly rare, though some public TCRs occurred in many donors.

TCRdb keeps only in-frame clones here, not all; method: immunoSEQ multiplex PCR. The sample shows about 360,000 clones, about nine tenths of them seen only once. Separate from the 666-subject first cohort, the 120-subject validation cohort was the one that the donors belonged to. Sequencing used PBMCs. The TCR sequence derives from a woman under 30 in good health and CMV-seronegative.

The CDR3 bases are TGTGCCAGCCAACTCGAACAGCTCTCTGGAAACACCATATATTTT. Residues: CASQLEQLSGNTIYF. V and J are TRBV6-1 and TRBJ1-3; D not resolved. The CDR3 has 15 residues. Trimming pared 8 bases from V and 0 bases from J, leaving 14 bases between. Germline V gives CDR1 MNHNS, CDR2 SASEGT.